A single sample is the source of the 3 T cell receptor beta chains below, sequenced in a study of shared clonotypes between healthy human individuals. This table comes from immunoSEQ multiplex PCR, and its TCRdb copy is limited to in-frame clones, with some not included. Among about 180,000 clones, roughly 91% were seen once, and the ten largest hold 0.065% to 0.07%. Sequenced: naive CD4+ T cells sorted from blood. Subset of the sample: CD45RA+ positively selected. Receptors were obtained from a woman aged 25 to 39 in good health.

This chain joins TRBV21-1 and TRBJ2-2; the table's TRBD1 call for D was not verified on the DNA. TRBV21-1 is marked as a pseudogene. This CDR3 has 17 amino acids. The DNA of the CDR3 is TGTGCCAGCAGCAAAAAGGGACAGGGCGCGAACACCGGGGAGCTGTTTTTT. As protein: CASSKKGQGANTGELFF.

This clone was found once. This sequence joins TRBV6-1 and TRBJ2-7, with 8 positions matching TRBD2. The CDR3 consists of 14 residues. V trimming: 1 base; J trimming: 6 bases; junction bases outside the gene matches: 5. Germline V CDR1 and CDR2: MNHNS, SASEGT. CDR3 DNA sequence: TGTGCCAGCAGTGAAGGAGGGACTAGTCGCGAGCAGTACTTC. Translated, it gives CASSEGGTSREQYF.

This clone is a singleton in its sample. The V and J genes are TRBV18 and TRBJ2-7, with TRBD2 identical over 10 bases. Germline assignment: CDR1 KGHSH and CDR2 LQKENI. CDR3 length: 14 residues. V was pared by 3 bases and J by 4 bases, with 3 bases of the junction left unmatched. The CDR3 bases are TGTGCCAGCTCACCGACTAGCGGGCCATACGAGCAGTACTTC. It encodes CASSPTSGPYEQYF.